These 15 T cell receptor beta chains came from one sample sequenced in a study of graft-versus-host responses after intestinal transplantation. Their antigens remain unidentified. TCRdb's table, derived via immunoSEQ multiplex PCR, lists solely in-frame clones and lacks some. Among about 90,000 clones listed, over 85% were seen once. Sequenced here: unstimulated CD4+ T cells sorted from spleen or lymph node cells, sampled before intestinal transplant. The source is a human donor who received an intestinal transplant.

This clone is a singleton in its sample. The chain has TRBV6-1 and TRBJ2-7, with 9 bases that match TRBD1. CDR3 length equals 15 residues. V lost 5 bases and J lost 3; bases outside the gene matches: 8. CDR1 and CDR2 (germline): MNHNS, SASEGT. The CDR3 coding sequence is TGTGCCAGCAGTAGAGGCGACAGGGGGAACTACGAGCAGTACTTC. It encodes CASSRGDRGNYEQYF.

The CDR3 nucleotides read TGTGCCAGCAGCAACGGGCCTTCTGGAAACACCATATATTTT. Its protein is CASSNGPSGNTIYF. This sequence joins TRBV7-9 and TRBJ1-3; unclear D gene. CDR1 and CDR2 (germline): SEHNR, FQNEAQ (reference sequence). The CDR3 totals 14 residues. Trimming removed 5 bases from V and 1 base from J, with 9 bases in between.

The gene calls are TRBV11-2 and TRBJ2-4; D not certain. The ends were cut back, 5 bases at V and 6 bases at J, with 14 bases in the middle. Germline CDR1 reads SGHAT; CDR2 reads FQNNGV. This CDR3 comprises 14 residues. The CDR3 DNA follows: TGTGCCAGCAGCCCGCCTCCCCTCTCAAACATTCAGTACTTC. Protein product: CASSPPPLSNIQYF.

The chain recombines TRBV30 with TRBJ1-2; D not certain. The length of the CDR3 is 13 residues. The ends were cut back, 0 bases at V and 1 base at J, with 6 bases in the middle. Germline CDR1 and CDR2: GTSNPN and SVGIG (reference sequence). CDR3 DNA: TGTGCCTGGAGTGTTACCGGTAACTATGGCTACACCTTC. This translates into CAWSVTGNYGYTF.

The chain joins TRBV6-5 to TRBJ1-3; the D is unclear. CDR1 and CDR2 from the germline V gene are MNHEY and SVGAGI. V lost 6 bases and J lost 2, with 11 bases in between. The CDR3 totals 14 residues. The CDR3 region has the DNA TGTGCCAGCAGGGTTTACTCGACTGGAAACACCATATATTTT. Its protein product is CASRVYSTGNTIYF.

This chain joins TRBV18 and TRBJ2-5, with a tentative D call TRBD2 (6 bases). V was pared by 2 bases and J by 4 bases, with 8 bases between. This CDR3 is built from 13 residues. CDR1 and CDR2 from the germline V gene are KGHSH and LQKENI. CDR3 DNA: TGTGCCAGCTCACCAACGGAGGGAGAGACCCAGTACTTC. Translation: CASSPTEGETQYF.

This chain connects TRBV20-1 to TRBJ2-1, with D uncertain. CDR3 length: 10 amino acids. Per germline, CDR1 DFQATT and CDR2 SNEGSKA (reference sequence). The CDR3 region is CSAPDGEQFF. The CDR3 bases are TGCAGCGCCCCGGACGGTGAGCAGTTCTTC.

This clone was observed once. This sequence joins TRBV5-4 and TRBJ2-5; D uncertain. The better agreement between TRBJ2-7 and the DNA end casts doubt on the J call. The length of the CDR3 is 14 residues. CDR1 and CDR2 (germline): SGHNT, YYREEE (reference sequence). This CDR3 reads CASSLRPQQYEQYF. The CDR3, as DNA: TGTGCCAGCAGCTTACGCCCACAGCAATACGAGCAGTACTTC.

This chain connects TRBV5-1 to TRBJ2-5, with D possibly TRBD2 on 6 matching bases. V lost 9 bases and J 5 bases, leaving 14 bases between the germline ends. From germline, CDR1 is SGHRS and CDR2 YFSETQ. The CDR3 loop spans 12 amino acids. As DNA, the CDR3 is TGCGCCACCTCGACGGGGGAGGAGACCCAGTACTTC. This encodes CATSTGEETQYF.

This chain joins TRBV18 and TRBJ2-1, with 13 bases lining up with TRBD2. CDR1 and CDR2 (germline): KGHSH, LQKENI. This CDR3 has 15 residues. V was pared by 5 bases and J by 9 bases, with 7 bases of the junction left unmatched. Here the CDR3 DNA reads TGTGCCAGCTCAACTATTGGGACTAGCGGGGCTGAGCAGTTCTTC. Residues: CASSTIGTSGAEQFF.

This chain links TRBV19 with TRBJ1-2; no definite D call. The CDR3 has 12 amino acids. The V end was cut by 9 bases, the J end by 2 bases, with 10 bases between. Germline V lookup: CDR1 LNHDA, CDR2 SQIVND (reference sequence). In DNA, the CDR3 is TGTGCCAGCTCCAGCTACAACTATGGCTACACCTTC. Its protein is CASSSYNYGYTF.

This rearrangement joins TRBV5-1 to TRBJ2-5; 7 bases align to TRBD1. The CDR3 runs 16 residues. Unmatched junction bases numbered 14, after V lost 4 bases and J lost 5 bases. Germline V gene data show CDR1 as SGHRS and CDR2 as YFSETQ. This CDR3 is CASSTIRQGLGETQYF. CDR3 DNA: TGCGCCAGCAGCACCATAAGACAGGGTTTAGGTGAGACCCAGTACTTC.

The chain joins TRBV5-1 to TRBJ1-1, with D uncertain. From germline, CDR1 is SGHRS and CDR2 YFSETQ. V lost 4 bases and J lost 5, with 15 bases in between. This CDR3 has 14 amino acids. CDR3 nucleotide sequence: TGCGCCAGCAGCCGTCGCCCAGGCGGTACTGAAGCTTTCTTT. This gives the protein CASSRRPGGTEAFF.

This chain connects TRBV14 to TRBJ1-4; D gene uncertain. V lost 6 bases and J lost 4, with 12 bases in between. There are 14 residues in the CDR3. Germline CDR1 SGHDN, CDR2 FVKESK. CDR3 DNA sequence: TGTGCCAGCAGTCCCGAGGCCTTTAATGAAAAACTGTTTTTT. Translation: CASSPEAFNEKLFF.

The V and J genes are TRBV19 and TRBJ1-2, with 7 bases fitting TRBD1. Germline CDR1 and CDR2: LNHDA and SQIVND (reference sequence). This CDR3 is 14 amino acids long. Trimming took 3 bases from V and 4 from J; bases not matched to a gene: 5. The CDR3 is CASSMEGAFYGYTF. The CDR3 region has the DNA TGTGCCAGTAGTATGGAGGGGGCTTTCTATGGCTACACCTTC.